This T cell receptor (beta chain) was sequenced in a study of blood T cell repertoires in COVID-19. As for the study in general: Samples representing acute and convalescent COVID-19 were sourced from the United States, Italy and Spain. Sources were T cells, B-cell-depleted T cells, or PBMCs; the material itself was cDNA or gDNA.

In the authors' workflow: Reference gene primers were amplified, and this amplification served to estimate nucleated cell counts. Data came from immunoSEQ multiplex PCR; TCRdb stores just in-frame clones and leaves some out. From that table come the V and J calls and clone size; the DNA was used to work out D and trimming. The data show a few hundred thousand clones, approximately 83% seen once. The TCR sequence derives from a woman aged 45-65 years with acute or convalescent COVID-19. The sequenced sample was peripheral blood.

In DNA, the CDR3 is TGTGCCAGCAGCTTAGAGGGAGGGCAGCCCCAGCATTTT. As protein: CASSLEGGQPQHF. The chain combines TRBV7-9 with TRBJ1-5; no reliable D call. CDR3 length: 13 residues. Trimming pared 1 base from V and 7 bases from J, leaving 8 bases between. The germline CDR1 and CDR2 sequences are SEHNR and FQNEAQ (reference sequence).